The 32 T cell receptor beta chains presented below share a single source sample, sequenced in a study of molecular identifiers for immune sequencing clone quantification. TCRdb passed the PCR reads through MiXCR, listing each CDR3 protein once. The sample lists 460,000 or so distinct CDR3 sequences, around 23% occurring once. The sample taken for sequencing was naive CD8+ T cells from blood, with Jurkat cell RNA spiked in. Indicated subset: FACS-sorted CD8+CD4-CCR7+CD45RA+ naive T cells. These receptors came from a human donor in good health. Some libraries in this study had Jurkat cell RNA spiked in.

The V gene is TRBV20-1, the J gene TRBJ2-5, with D uncertain. Germline loops: CDR1 DFQATT, CDR2 SNEGSKA (reference sequence). V was trimmed by 6 bases and J by 5 bases, leaving 10 bases between them. The CDR3 covers 11 residues. CDR3 amino acids: CSAPAVETQYF. CDR3 nucleotides: TGCAGTGCCCCGGCGGTGGAGACCCAGTACTTC.

The chain recombines TRBV5-1 with TRBJ1-2; D might be TRBD1 (5 bases). The CDR3 consists of 14 residues. Trimming left V 2 bases short and J 6 bases short, with 14 bases between. Germline V CDR1 and CDR2: SGHRS, YFSETQ. The CDR3 reads CASSFTAGGDGYTF. In DNA, the CDR3 is TGCGCCAGCAGCTTTACGGCAGGAGGGGATGGCTACACCTTC.

This rearrangement joins TRBV6-5 to TRBJ1-1; unclear D gene. CDR1 is MNHEY and CDR2 is SVGAGI in the germline V gene. The CDR3 has 14 amino acids. The V and J ends lost 2 bases and 4 bases respectively, with 11 bases between them. For the CDR3, the DNA is TGTGCCAGCAGTTACCCGGGAGGGTCCACTGAAGCTTTCTTT. It yields the protein CASSYPGGSTEAFF.

This clonotype showed up many times. The V gene is TRBV7-6, the J gene TRBJ2-6; TRBD1 might be the D (5 bases). The germline gives CDR1 SGHVS, CDR2 FNYEAQ. V dropped 2 bases and J dropped 0 bases, with 11 bases sitting between them. CDR3 length: 17 amino acids. The CDR3 region is CASSLNDDSSGANVLTF. CDR3 DNA sequence: TGTGCCAGCAGCTTAAACGACGACAGCTCTGGGGCCAACGTCCTGACTTTC.

This clonotype was found once. This chain uses TRBV9 with TRBJ2-7; 7 positions match TRBD2. The V gene end was trimmed by 0 bases and the J gene end by 4 bases; junction bases not matched to a gene: 7. CDR3 size: 15 residues. Germline CDR1 is SGDLS and CDR2 is YYNGEE. The CDR3 region is CASSVVAGTIYEQYF. The CDR3 DNA sequence: TGTGCCAGCAGCGTAGTCGCAGGGACTATATACGAGCAGTACTTC.

In DNA, the CDR3 is TGTGCCAGCTACGGGGGGCAGGGTGACGATCAGCCCCAGCATTTT. It translates to CASYGGQGDDQPQHF. The chain uses TRBV9 and TRBJ1-5; possible D gene TRBD1, 6 bases. Trimming stripped 7 bases from V and 5 bases from J, with 19 bases between. This CDR3 is built from 15 residues. Germline lookup yields CDR1 SGDLS and CDR2 YYNGEE. Based on the CDR3 plus reference TRBV9 and TRBJ1-5, the full variable domain is DSGVTQTPKHLITATGQRVTLRCSPRSGDLSVYWYQQSLDQGLQFLIQYYNGEERAKGNILERFSAQQFPDLHSELNLSSLELGDSALYFCASYGGQGDDQPQHFGDGTRLSIL.

Details on this clonotype: With a much larger clone just one base away, this may be a read error. The chain uses TRBV7-9 and TRBJ1-5; no definite D call. Germline values: CDR1 SEHNR, CDR2 FQNEAQ (reference sequence). V dropped 8 bases and J dropped 1 base, with 12 bases sitting between them. This CDR3 has 14 amino acids. The CDR3 nucleotides read TGTGCCAGCCGCGTCTTCGGCAGCAATCAGCCCCAGCATTTT. It encodes CASRVFGSNQPQHF. Combining the CDR3 with reference TRBV7-9 and TRBJ1-5 gives the whole variable domain DTGVSQNPRHKITKRGQNVTFRCDPISEHNRLYWYRQTLGQGPEFLTYFQNEAQLEKSRLLSDRFSAERPKGSFSTLEIQRTEQGDSAMYLCASRVFGSNQPQHFGDGTRLSIL.

This clonotype appeared a few times. The CDR3 nucleotides read TGTGCCAGCAGTTTTGTAATCGCGAACACCGGGGAGCTGTTTTTT. As protein: CASSFVIANTGELFF. The rearrangement links TRBV27 to TRBJ2-2; the D is unclear. V lost 3 bases to trimming and J lost 0 bases, with 8 bases between them. CDR1 is MNHEY, CDR2 SMNVEV, per germline (reference sequence). There are 15 residues in the CDR3.

There are a few counts of this clonotype. The chain employs TRBV7-9 and TRBJ2-7; 8 bases align to TRBD1. The CDR3 covers 14 residues. The V segment lost 5 bases and the J segment 3 bases; nucleotides outside the gene matches: 6. Per the germline V gene, CDR1 is SEHNR and CDR2 is FQNEAQ (reference sequence). In DNA form, the CDR3 reads TGTGCCAGCAGCCCCGAGGGACAGGACTACGAGCAGTACTTC. It encodes CASSPEGQDYEQYF. The full variable domain, rest sourced from reference TRBV7-9 and TRBJ2-7, is DTGVSQNPRHKITKRGQNVTFRCDPISEHNRLYWYRQTLGQGPEFLTYFQNEAQLEKSRLLSDRFSAERPKGSFSTLEIQRTEQGDSAMYLCASSPEGQDYEQYFGPGTRLTVT.

This clonotype was seen a handful of times. The V gene is TRBV6-6, the J gene TRBJ2-7; 9 bases are a match to TRBD1. The junction had 8 bases not matched to a gene; V was cut back by 7 bases and J by 4 bases. This CDR3 region has 14 residues. The germline V gene has CDR1 MNHNY and CDR2 SVGAGI (reference sequence). The CDR3 bases are TGTGCCAGCACAGACGGACAGGGGTGGTACGAGCAGTACTTC. The encoded protein is CASTDGQGWYEQYF.

This chain links TRBV19 with TRBJ2-6, with a possible D match to TRBD1 (6 bases). The CDR3 length is 14 residues. The ends were cut back, 7 bases at V and 3 bases at J, with 10 bases in the middle. Looked up from germline, CDR1 is LNHDA and CDR2 is SQIVND (reference sequence). The CDR3 bases are TGTGCCAGTAAAGGGGGAATTGGGGCCAACGTCCTGACTTTC. Translating gives CASKGGIGANVLTF.

In DNA, the CDR3 is TGCGCCAGCAGCCAAGGGCAGGGAACCTGGGGGGACACTGAAGCTTTCTTT. Amino acids: CASSQGQGTWGDTEAFF. The J gene is TRBJ1-1, the V gene TRBV4-1, with D tentatively TRBD1 (5 bases). This CDR3 is built from 17 residues. CDR1 is MGHRA, CDR2 YSYEKL, per germline. V lost 1 base and J lost 3, with 18 bases in between.

This clonotype was counted at least ten times. V is TRBV30 and J is TRBJ1-2, with D unclear. Germline-derived CDR1 and CDR2 are GTSNPN and SVGIG (reference sequence). The length of the CDR3 is 13 residues. V shed 2 bases and J shed 0 bases, with 7 bases lying between them. Written as DNA, the CDR3 is TGTGCCTGGAGTCCGGGATCTAACTATGGCTACACCTTC. Encoded protein: CAWSPGSNYGYTF.

This clonotype was seen many times. The chain has TRBV29-1 and TRBJ2-3, with TRBD1 as a possible D gene (5 bases). Germline CDR1 SQVTM, CDR2 ANQGSEA. The CDR3 totals 16 residues. Trimming took off 1 base at V and 0 bases at J, with 14 bases between the two ends. In nucleotides, the CDR3 is TGCAGCGTTGAAGGGGCGGCAGGGCCTAGCACAGATACGCAGTATTTT. This gives the protein CSVEGAAGPSTDTQYF.

With respect to this clonotype: A single base separates this from a much larger clone, so it may be a read error. The DNA of the CDR3 is TGCGCCAGCAGCTTGAGGCCGGGTGGGCAGCCCCAGCATTTT. Residues: CASSLRPGGQPQHF. The chain has TRBV5-1 and TRBJ1-5, with no clear D. The V gene's germline CDR1 is SGHRS and CDR2 YFSETQ. V gave up 1 base and J gave up 7 bases, with 12 bases separating them. The CDR3 spans 14 residues. Complete variable domain (other parts from reference TRBV5-1 and TRBJ1-5): KAGVTQTPRYLIKTRGQQVTLSCSPISGHRSVSWYQQTPGQGLQFLFEYFSETQRNKGNFPGRFSGRQFSNSRSEMNVSTLELGDSALYLCASSLRPGGQPQHFGDGTRLSIL.

This clonotype was counted ten times or more. J is TRBJ2-5 and V is TRBV7-8; no definite D call. The V end lost 2 bases, the J end lost 4 bases, and 2 bases lay between the germline ends. The germline V gene has CDR1 SGHVS and CDR2 FQNEAQ. The CDR3 contains 11 residues. CDR3 amino acids: CASSLTETQYF. CDR3 DNA sequence: TGTGCCAGCAGCTTAACAGAGACCCAGTACTTC. The whole variable domain, filled in from reference TRBV7-8 and TRBJ2-5, reads GAGVSQSPRYKVAKRGQDVALRCDPISGHVSLFWYQQALGQGPEFLTYFQNEAQLDKSGLPSDRFFAERPEGSVSTLKIQRTQQEDSAVYLCASSLTETQYFGPGTRLLVL.

This chain joins TRBV7-9 and TRBJ2-7; 10 bases agree with TRBD1. V gave up 2 bases and J gave up 6 bases; unmatched junction bases: 7. Germline loops: CDR1 SEHNR, CDR2 FQNEAQ (reference sequence). This CDR3 comprises 15 residues. This CDR3 is CASSLPGQGFSEQYF. The CDR3 nucleotides read TGTGCCAGCAGCTTACCGGGACAGGGGTTCTCCGAGCAGTACTTC.

This clonotype was seen many times. V usage is TRBV20-1 and J usage is TRBJ2-1, with 7 nucleotides matching TRBD2. Germline trimming cut 0 bases from V and 4 bases from J; bases unmatched to any gene: 6. Germline loops: CDR1 DFQATT, CDR2 SNEGSKA (reference sequence). This CDR3 region has 15 residues. CDR3 residues: CSAREVRGVYNEQFF. The CDR3 nucleotides are TGCAGTGCTAGAGAAGTACGGGGGGTATACAATGAGCAGTTCTTC.

V gene TRBV29-1 combines with J gene TRBJ2-1, with a tentative D call TRBD1 (6 bases). This CDR3 comprises 14 residues. Per germline, CDR1 SQVTM and CDR2 ANQGSEA. The V and J ends lost 5 bases and 2 bases respectively, with 13 bases between them. The CDR3 DNA reads TGCAGCGTTCCCGCCAGGGGTCCCTACAATGAGCAGTTCTTC. This encodes CSVPARGPYNEQFF.

This clonotype was seen more than once but under ten times. V is TRBV11-1 and J is TRBJ1-5; D not resolved. V was cut by 2 bases and J by 1 base, with 12 bases left in between. CDR1 and CDR2 (germline): SGHAT, FQDESV (reference sequence). This CDR3 is 16 amino acids long. CDR3 coding DNA: TGTGCCAGCAGCTTACTCAAGTGGCCAAGCAATCAGCCCCAGCATTTT. This gives the protein CASSLLKWPSNQPQHF.

Concerning this clonotype: Since no conserved phenylalanine or tryptophan closes the CDR3, a read error is the likely cause. The rearrangement links TRBV30 to TRBJ2-5; D may be TRBD1 (5 bases). Germline V gene sequence: CDR1 GTSNPN, CDR2 SVGIG (reference sequence). V dropped 5 bases and J dropped 2 bases, with 12 bases sitting between them. CDR3 length: 13 residues. CDR3 DNA sequence: TGTGCCTGGGCCCAGGGTAATCAAGAGACCCAGTACTGC. Its protein product is CAWAQGNQETQYC.

The chain employs TRBV7-9 and TRBJ2-3; TRBD1 is a possible D gene (6 bases). V was trimmed by 4 bases and J by 5 bases, leaving 16 bases between them. From germline, CDR1 is SEHNR and CDR2 FQNEAQ (reference sequence). CDR3 length: 15 residues. This CDR3 reads CASSSAQGSKDTQYF. The CDR3 bases are TGTGCCAGCAGCTCAGCACAGGGCAGTAAAGATACGCAGTATTTT.

This clonotype was counted between two and nine times. The rearrangement joins TRBV13 to TRBJ1-1; no firm D call. Trimming removed 6 bases at V and 0 bases at J, with 5 bases between. CDR3 length equals 12 residues. Germline lookup yields CDR1 PRHDT and CDR2 FYEKMQ (reference sequence). The CDR3 loop is CASSHMNTEAFF. CDR3 bases: TGTGCCAGCAGTCACATGAACACTGAAGCTTTCTTT.

The sample holds many counts of this clonotype. This chain links TRBV29-1 with TRBJ1-1, with 7 bases matching TRBD1. This CDR3 is 13 amino acids long. Germline V gene lookup returns CDR1 SQVTM and CDR2 ANQGSEA. J gave up 4 bases and V 6 bases, and 8 bases lay outside the gene matches. The chain's CDR3 is CSVRTGLSTEAFF. CDR3 nucleotide sequence: TGCAGCGTAAGGACAGGCCTGAGCACTGAAGCTTTCTTT.

Notes on this clonotype: One end of the junction is discordant with germline, which a read error may explain. The rearrangement joins TRBV4-1 to TRBJ1-5; D call uncertain. The CDR3 extends over 15 amino acids. Per the germline V gene, CDR1 is MGHRA and CDR2 is YSYEKL. The DNA for the CDR3 is TGCGCCAGCGGCCAAGAATTTGATCCCGGCCAGCCCCAGCATTTT. Protein: CASGQEFDPGQPQHF.

This clonotype was counted a few times. The chain combines TRBV19 with TRBJ1-1, with D possibly being TRBD1 (6 bases). CDR3 length: 15 residues. Germline V CDR1 and CDR2: LNHDA, SQIVND (reference sequence). V was trimmed by 2 bases and J by 1 base, leaving 11 bases between them. The CDR3 loop is CASSITGTSNTEAFF. CDR3 nucleotide sequence: TGTGCCAGTAGTATAACAGGGACATCGAACACTGAAGCTTTCTTT.

This chain connects TRBV29-1 to TRBJ2-7; 9 nucleotides match TRBD1. Germline loops: CDR1 SQVTM, CDR2 ANQGSEA. V dropped 6 bases and J dropped 2; count of bases not matched to a gene: 8. This CDR3 spans 14 amino acids. CDR3 coding DNA: TGCAGCGTCTCAGGGACAGGGTATCCCTACGAGCAGTACTTC. Amino acids: CSVSGTGYPYEQYF.

This rearrangement joins TRBV28 to TRBJ2-3; 13 nucleotides match TRBD2. The trim removed 1 base at V and 1 base at J, leaving 5 bases unmatched. The CDR3 spans 18 residues. Germline values: CDR1 MDHEN, CDR2 SYDVKM. DNA of the CDR3: TGTGCCAGCAGTTTATTCAGCGGACTAGCGGGAGGCACAGATACGCAGTATTTT. This codes for CASSLFSGLAGGTDTQYF.

In regard to this clonotype: This may be a read error: a much more frequent sequence differs by one nucleotide. This CDR3 is CASQDSSGNQPQHF. The CDR3 DNA sequence: TGTGCCAGTCAAGACAGTTCCGGCAATCAGCCCCAGCATTTT. The V gene is TRBV19, the J gene TRBJ1-5; maybe TRBD1 (5 bases). V lost 8 bases and J 2 bases, leaving 13 bases between the germline ends. This CDR3 comprises 14 residues. CDR1 LNHDA and CDR2 SQIVND come from the germline V gene (reference sequence).

This clonotype was seen more than once but under ten times. The chain links TRBV6-5 to TRBJ1-1; D is unresolved. Germline V gene lookup returns CDR1 MNHEY and CDR2 SVGAGI. This CDR3 contains 13 residues. The V and J ends lost 2 bases and 2 bases respectively, with 6 bases between them. The CDR3 sequence is CASSYNHNTEAFF. The CDR3 nucleotides read TGTGCCAGCAGTTACAATCACAACACTGAAGCTTTCTTT.

This clonotype was seen many times. V and J are TRBV12-3 or TRBV12-4 and TRBJ1-6; no reliable D call. V lost 3 bases and J lost 8, with 14 bases in between. The CDR3 is made up of 15 amino acids. The CDR3 spells CASSFSSRTDSPLHF. In DNA form, the CDR3 reads TGTGCCAGCAGTTTTTCAAGCAGGACCGATTCACCCCTCCACTTT.

This clonotype turned up a few times. The chain recombines TRBV12-3 or TRBV12-4 with TRBJ2-1, with 9 bases aligning to TRBD2. The CDR3 runs 14 residues. V lost 6 bases and J lost 8; bases outside the gene matches: 8. The CDR3 nucleotides read TGTGCCAGCAGCTATAGCGGGAGAAGGGATGAGCAGTTCTTC. This sequence encodes CASSYSGRRDEQFF.